The present entry profiles one T cell receptor beta chain with its context. These data come from a study of cytomegalovirus exposure and HLA in healthy donors. Generated by immunoSEQ multiplex PCR, the TCRdb table keeps only in-frame clones and is missing some. The table records about 56,000 clones, 80% to 90% of them present only once. CDR3 length: 14 amino acids. V was pared by 5 bases and J by 4 bases, with 5 bases of the junction left unmatched. Germline values: CDR1 LNHDA, CDR2 SQIVND (reference sequence). Sequenced input: PBMCs. The chain combines TRBV19 with TRBJ2-7, with 10 bases that match TRBD1. This clonotype was sampled from a woman aged 18-29 years in good health and CMV-seronegative. The CDR3 region has the DNA TGTGCCAGTAGTCTGGGACAGGGGAGGTACGAGCAGTACTTC. It specifies CASSLGQGRYEQYF.